This T cell receptor (beta chain) appears in the sequencing data of a study of blood T cells in healthy people across ages. A second PCR of about 7 to 12 cycles used a sample-barcoded 5' primer and a J-beta primer mix. TCRdb used MiXCR to reprocess the 5' RACE reads, holding one entry per CDR3 protein. The table shows about 1.4 million distinct CDR3 sequences, with almost 60% occurring only once. The study's findings and limits: Older age went with lower TCR beta diversity per million T cells, in a roughly linear way. Conclusively comparing naive with antigen-experienced cells was impossible with unsorted PBMCs. Compared with aged donors, long-lived donors showed fewer expanded clones, suggesting selection.

In this sample, this clonotype turned up a few times. Its antigen is still unknown. The TCR originated in a man in his late teens or twenties in good health. Sequenced: blood.

In nucleotides, the CDR3 is TGTGCCAGCAGTTCCCTGACTAGCTCGGGGGTCTACGAGCAGTACTTC. Amino acid sequence: CASSSLTSSGVYEQYF. V usage is TRBV27 and J usage is TRBJ2-7, with 7 positions matching TRBD2. CDR1 and CDR2 from the germline V gene are MNHEY and SMNVEV (reference sequence). The CDR3 loop spans 16 amino acids. Losses at the gene ends were 4 bases for V and 3 bases for J; bases not matched to a gene: 12.